The 8 T cell receptor beta chains listed next were all sequenced from one sample in a study of shared clonotypes between healthy human individuals. Clones were read by immunoSEQ multiplex PCR, and TCRdb kept only the in-frame ones, dropping some. Among under 600,000 clones listed, roughly four fifths were seen once. The sequenced sample consisted of PBMCs. All receptors come from a woman aged 40 to 50 in good health. Some clones in this sample may be carry-over from other donors' samples.

Only a few counts were recorded for this clone. The chain carries TRBV7-3 and TRBJ2-6; D gene uncertain. The CDR3 contains 16 residues. Germline lookup yields CDR1 SGHTA and CDR2 FQGTGA. Between the trimmed V and J ends, which lost 5 bases and 2 bases, there was a span of 13 bases. The CDR3 region is CASSITDAPGANVLTF. DNA for the CDR3: TGTGCCAGCAGCATTACCGACGCACCTGGGGCCAACGTCCTGACTTTC. Supplemented by reference TRBV7-3 and TRBJ2-6, the full variable domain reads GAGVSQTPSNKVTEKGKYVELRCDPISGHTALYWYRQSLGQGPEFLIYFQGTGAADDSGLPNDRFFAVRPEGSVSTLKIQRTERGDSAVYLCASSITDAPGANVLTFGAGSRLTVL.

This clone was detected once. The chain joins TRBV18 to TRBJ2-7, with D perhaps TRBD2 (5 bases). Trimming cost V 3 bases and J 3 bases, with 15 bases left between them. The CDR3 has 15 amino acids. Germline-derived CDR1 and CDR2 are KGHSH and LQKENI. In nucleotides, the CDR3 is TGTGCCAGCTCACCCAACTCCGGGGAAGACTACGAGCAGTACTTC. This gives the protein CASSPNSGEDYEQYF.

V is TRBV5-4 and J is TRBJ2-3, with 9 nucleotides matching TRBD2. V was pared by 4 bases and J by 5 bases, with 8 bases of the junction left unmatched. The CDR3 sequence is 15 residues long. Germline lookup yields CDR1 SGHNT and CDR2 YYREEE (reference sequence). The CDR3 sequence: CASSRTSEWIDTQYF. As DNA, the CDR3 is TGTGCCAGCAGCCGGACTAGCGAATGGATAGATACGCAGTATTTT.

The chain links TRBV28 to TRBJ2-1, with TRBD2 matching over 11 bases. Germline lookup yields CDR1 MDHEN and CDR2 SYDVKM. The CDR3 is 14 residues long. Unmatched junction bases numbered 8, after V lost 7 bases and J lost 9 bases. The CDR3, as DNA: TGTGCCAGCATACTAGCGGGAGTCCGTACTGAGCAGTTCTTC. Amino acid sequence: CASILAGVRTEQFF. The whole variable domain, remainder taken from reference TRBV28 and TRBJ2-1, is DVKVTQSSRYLVKRTGEKVFLECVQDMDHENMFWYRQDPGLGLRLIYFSYDVKMKEKGDIPEGYSVSREKKERFSLILESASTNQTSMYLCASILAGVRTEQFFGPGTRLTVL.

This clone has ten or more counts. The chain carries TRBV29-1 and TRBJ2-1; 8 positions match TRBD2. CDR1 and CDR2 from the germline V gene are SQVTM and ANQGSEA. V was pared by 8 bases and J by 0 bases, with 18 bases of the junction left unmatched. The CDR3 sequence is 18 residues long. The CDR3 DNA reads TGCAGCATTGGGGTAGGGCTAGCGGGTCTGAGCTCCTACAATGAGCAGTTCTTC. This gives the protein CSIGVGLAGLSSYNEQFF.

This chain connects TRBV5-1 to TRBJ2-7; D perhaps matches TRBD2 (5 bases). The CDR3 sequence is 15 residues long. From germline, CDR1 is SGHRS and CDR2 YFSETQ. V shed 0 bases and J shed 2 bases, with 12 bases lying between them. This CDR3 is CASSLATGRTYEQYF. In nucleotides, the CDR3 is TGCGCCAGCAGCTTGGCCACTGGGAGAACCTACGAGCAGTACTTC.

The chain is built from TRBV10-3 and TRBJ2-1, with D possibly TRBD2 on 5 matching bases. Trimming removed 6 bases from V and 4 bases from J, with 13 bases in between. The CDR3 has 14 amino acids. Germline-derived CDR1 and CDR2 are ENHRY and SYGVKD. CDR3: CAISEQAGYNEQFF. The CDR3 region has the DNA TGTGCCATCAGCGAGCAGGCGGGTTACAATGAGCAGTTCTTC.

The J gene is TRBJ2-7, the V gene TRBV5-1; 8 bases are a match to TRBD1. The J segment lost 5 bases and the V segment lost 2 bases, leaving 9 bases of the junction unmatched. Germline V gene sequence: CDR1 SGHRS, CDR2 YFSETQ. The CDR3 spans 15 residues. As DNA, the CDR3 is TGCGCCAGCAGCTTCAGGACAGGGTCCGCTGACGAGCAGTACTTC. As protein: CASSFRTGSADEQYF.